The 12 T cell receptor beta chains given below trace back to one sample, sequenced in a study of tumor-infiltrating lymphocytes in primary liver carcinoma. Production of TCR beta cDNA used around 0.45 ug total RNA together with a constant-region primer. Each TCR beta library was derived from three nested multiplex PCR rounds that employed slightly modified ARM-PCR. With TRBV1-TRBV30 forward primers and a C-beta reverse primer, the first two PCR rounds were run for 10 to 11 cycles each. MiXCR, run by TCRdb on the multiplex PCR reads, gives a single entry per CDR3 protein. The sample consists of about 330,000 distinct CDR3 sequences, approximately 65% of them appearing once. The source of the blood RNA was unsorted whole blood, and germline DNA was extracted as well. Material: peripheral blood. These receptors came from a man aged 35-49 years with primary liver carcinoma and hepatitis B virus infection.

This clonotype has ten or more counts. The chain couples TRBV10-3 to TRBJ2-1; tentative D call: TRBD2 (6 bases). Trimming removed 3 bases from V and 8 bases from J, with 29 bases in between. The CDR3 is 19 amino acids. Germline V gives CDR1 ENHRY, CDR2 SYGVKD. The CDR3 DNA follows: TGTGCCATCAGTGACCCATCAGATTTCCGGGAGCCCGCCGGGGATGAGCAGTTCTTC. Translation: CAISDPSDFREPAGDEQFF.

There are a few counts of this clonotype. Here the CDR3 DNA reads TGTGCCAGCAGTTTACCAACACTCAACTATGGCTACACCTTC. Encoded protein: CASSLPTLNYGYTF. The genes are TRBV7-9 and TRBJ1-2; no clear D. The CDR3 is 14 amino acids. Per germline, CDR1 SEHNR and CDR2 FQNEAQ (reference sequence). The V gene lost 6 bases and the J gene lost 2 bases, with 13 bases spanning the gap.

About this clonotype itself: The junction departs from the called germline gene at one end, perhaps through a read error. The rearrangement links TRBV6-5 to TRBJ2-2; 7 bases align to TRBD2. CDR1 is MNHEY and CDR2 is SVGAGI in the germline V gene. The CDR3 runs to 14 residues. As DNA, the CDR3 is TGTGCCAGCGTACTAGCGATAGACACCGGTGAGCTGTTTTTT. Translation: CASVLAIDTGELFF.

CDR3 in DNA: TGTGCCAGCCATTCTTGCAGGAGGGGATCCTACGAGCAGTACTTC. This translates into CASHSCRRGSYEQYF. The gene calls are TRBV6-5 and TRBJ2-7; D possibly corresponds to TRBD2 (6 bases). Germline assignment: CDR1 MNHEY and CDR2 SVGAGI. Trimming took off 8 bases at V and 1 base at J, with 18 bases between the two ends. The CDR3 covers 15 residues.

Remarks on this clonotype: The junction departs from the called germline gene at one end, perhaps through a read error. The rearrangement uses TRBV25-1 and TRBJ2-5; D uncertain. CDR1 is MGHDK and CDR2 is SYGVNS in the germline V gene. CDR3 length equals 10 residues. CDR3 nucleotide sequence: TGCGCCAGCAATGAGGAGACCCAGTACTTC. This gives the protein CASNEETQYF.

In its sample, this clonotype was seen many times. The DNA of the CDR3 is TGTGCCAGCAGCCGGGGACAGGACTATGGCTACACCTTC. It is translated as CASSRGQDYGYTF. V usage is TRBV4-2 and J usage is TRBJ1-2, with 8 bases lining up with TRBD1. CDR3 length equals 13 residues. With 4 bases clipped from V and 3 bases from J, the junction kept 1 base outside the gene matches. CDR1 LGHNA and CDR2 YNFKEQ come from the germline V gene.

This clonotype was seen at least ten times. The chain recombines TRBV11-2 with TRBJ2-1; D not certain. Germline V gene lookup returns CDR1 SGHAT and CDR2 FQNNGV. The CDR3 sequence is 12 residues long. V lost 0 bases and J 5 bases, leaving 2 bases between the germline ends. Here the CDR3 DNA reads TGTGCCAGCAGCTTAGATCACAATGAGCAGTTCTTC. This gives the protein CASSLDHNEQFF.

This clonotype was seen many times. The CDR3, as DNA: TGTGCCAGCAGTTTGGGACTACACACCGGGGAGCTGTTTTTT. It yields the protein CASSLGLHTGELFF. The J gene is TRBJ2-2, the V gene TRBV11-3; 7 nucleotides agree with TRBD2. The CDR3 consists of 14 residues. Unmatched junction bases numbered 4, after V lost 6 bases and J lost 3 bases. The germline V gene has CDR1 SGHNT and CDR2 YENEEA.

Worth noting for this clonotype: Compared with germline, one end of the junction differs, possibly owing to a read error. This chain joins TRBV12-5 and TRBJ2-2; D may be TRBD1 (5 bases). Germline V lookup: CDR1 LGHNT, CDR2 FRNRAP. The length of the CDR3 is 12 residues. CDR3 region: CASGVDTEELFF. The CDR3 DNA is TGTGCTAGTGGCGTGGACACCGAGGAGCTGTTTTTT.

V gene TRBV4-2 combines with J gene TRBJ2-5; possibly TRBD2 for D (6 bases). The V gene's germline CDR1 is LGHNA and CDR2 YNFKEQ. This CDR3 spans 14 amino acids. V lost 0 bases and J lost 7, with 12 bases in between. The CDR3 spells CASSQEGGWGTQYF. As DNA, the CDR3 is TGTGCCAGCAGCCAAGAAGGAGGGTGGGGGACCCAGTACTTC.

The rearrangement joins TRBV12-3 or TRBV12-4 to TRBJ1-1; D is ambiguous. Trimming left V 6 bases short and J 9 bases short, with 17 bases between. This CDR3 is built from 13 residues. CDR3: CASSTFEGTQAFF. CDR3 in DNA: TGTGCCAGCAGCACCTTTGAGGGCACCCAAGCTTTCTTT.

As regards this clonotype: The CDR3 carries no conserved terminal phenylalanine or tryptophan, so it likely arises from a read error. The chain employs TRBV5-4 and TRBJ2-3, with D hard to call. The germline V and J ends were trimmed by 3 bases and 0 bases, with 5 bases remaining between them. Germline loops: CDR1 SGHNT, CDR2 YYREEE (reference sequence). The CDR3 sequence is 13 residues long. CDR3 sequence reads: CASSSDSTDTQYL. The CDR3, as DNA: TGTGCCAGCAGCTCGGACAGCACAGATACGCAGTATCTT.